This record covers a single TCR beta chain. Its matching antigen is unknown. This sample is part of a study of cytomegalovirus exposure and HLA in healthy donors. The CDR3 is 13 amino acids. V was shortened by 3 bases and J by 0 bases, with 3 bases between the two germline ends. CDR1 and CDR2 from the germline V gene are SEHNR and FQNEAQ (reference sequence). Both 60 Vbeta primers and 13 Jbeta primers went into the PCR. The table came from immunoSEQ multiplex PCR; TCRdb's copy has only in-frame clones and leaves some out. The sample includes fewer than 130,000 clones, around 84% of them seen just once. Study-wide findings and caveats: Roughly uniform sequencing depth across donors was assumed, possibly incorrectly.

The chain couples TRBV7-9 to TRBJ2-1; no reliable D call. The receptor comes from a woman in her thirties in good health and CMV-seronegative. Material: PBMCs. The DNA for the CDR3 is TGTGCCAGCAGCTTCTACTCCTACAATGAGCAGTTCTTC. Protein: CASSFYSYNEQFF.